This T cell receptor (beta chain) was observed in a study of cytomegalovirus exposure and HLA in healthy donors. With 60 Vbeta and 13 Jbeta primers, the PCR was carried out. The protocol was immunoSEQ multiplex PCR, while the TCRdb copy is restricted to in-frame clones and leaves out a portion. The sample records tens of thousands of clones, approximately 84% being singletons. General study findings and limits: A later analysis showed TCR association rates differing by HLA locus, peaking at DRB1 and lowest at HLA-C. Among TCR sequences, most were rare, though some public TCRs appeared in many donors.

Comment on this clone: The antigen is unknown.

The CDR3 length is 14 residues. Trimming removed 8 bases from V and 8 bases from J; junction bases left unmatched: 4. Germline CDR1 is MNHNS and CDR2 is SASEGT. V gene TRBV6-1 combines with J gene TRBJ2-1; 15 bases agree with TRBD2. Sequenced material: PBMCs. This sequence originates from a girl between 2 and 10 years old in good health and CMV-seropositive. The DNA of the CDR3 is TGTGCCAGCCACGGGACTAGCGGGAGGTATGAGCAGTTCTTC. Translation gives CASHGTSGRYEQFF.